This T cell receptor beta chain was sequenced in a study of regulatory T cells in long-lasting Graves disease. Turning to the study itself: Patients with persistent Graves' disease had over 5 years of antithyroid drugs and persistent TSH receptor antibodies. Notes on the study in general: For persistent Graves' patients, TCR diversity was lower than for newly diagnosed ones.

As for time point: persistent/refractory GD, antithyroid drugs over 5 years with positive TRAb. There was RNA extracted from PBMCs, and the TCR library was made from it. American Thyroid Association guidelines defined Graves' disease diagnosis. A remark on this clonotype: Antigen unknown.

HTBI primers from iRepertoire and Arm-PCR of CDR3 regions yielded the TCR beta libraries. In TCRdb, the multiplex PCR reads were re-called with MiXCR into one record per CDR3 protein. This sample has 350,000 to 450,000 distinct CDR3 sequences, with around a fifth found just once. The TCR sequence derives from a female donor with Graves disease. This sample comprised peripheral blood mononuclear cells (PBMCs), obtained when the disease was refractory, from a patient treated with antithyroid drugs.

CDR3 DNA: TGCGCCAGCAGCCCATCCCTCGTAGGGGGGTTGTACACTGAAGCTTTCTTT. It yields the protein CASSPSLVGGLYTEAFF. This rearrangement joins TRBV5-1 to TRBJ1-1; a possible D gene is TRBD1 (6 bases). Trimming shortened V by 4 bases and J by 3 bases, and 22 bases separated the two germline ends. There are 17 residues in the CDR3. The germline gives CDR1 SGHRS, CDR2 YFSETQ. Looking up the rest from reference TRBV5-1 and TRBJ1-1 gives the full variable domain: KAGVTQTPRYLIKTRGQQVTLSCSPISGHRSVSWYQQTPGQGLQFLFEYFSETQRNKGNFPGRFSGRQFSNSRSEMNVSTLELGDSALYLCASSPSLVGGLYTEAFFGQGTRLTVV.